The rows below give T cell receptor beta chains drawn from one sample of a study of T-cell reconstitution after alpha-beta-depleted transplantation in children. TCRdb redid the calling of the PCR reads with MiXCR, one entry per CDR3 protein. The data hold some 440,000 distinct CDR3 sequences, with 15% to 20% observed a single time. The sample was PBMCs, mostly from graft donor cells, taken 360 days after TCRalphabeta/CD19-depleted stem cell transplant. The receptors stem from a boy in the first two years of life who had a stem cell transplant for Wiskott-Aldrich syndrome, so the T cells may come from the graft donor. The CDR3 runs from the conserved cysteine through the conserved F or W. The D gene is left open where the match is weak. Clone size is not always given. Where it is, it says once, few, many or a class for expanded clones.

clone_size,j_call,d_call,v_call,cdr3_nt,cdr3_aa
NA,TRBJ2-1,NA,TRBV20-1,TGCAGTGCTAGTCGCGGCAGCCTCTCCTACAATGAGCAGTTCTTC,CSASRGSLSYNEQFF
few,TRBJ2-3,NA,TRBV11-3,TGTGCCAGCAGCCCGGGCCAGACCCCCACAGATACGCAGTATTTT,CASSPGQTPTDTQYF
NA,TRBJ2-3,NA,TRBV12-3/TRBV12-4,TGTGCCAGCAGTTCCCACAGGGCATTAAGCACAGATACGCAGTATTTT,CASSSHRALSTDTQYF
NA,TRBJ2-7,NA,TRBV6-1,TGTGCCAGCAGGAGGACGGCGGAATCCTACGAGCAGTACTTC,CASRRTAESYEQYF
NA,TRBJ1-1,NA,TRBV7-2,TGTGCCAGCAGCCACCGTCCCCAGGGCCCAGAAGCTTTCTTT,CASSHRPQGPEAFF
NA,TRBJ1-5,NA,TRBV12-3/TRBV12-4,TGTGCCAGCAGTTTGGGGCATAGCAATCAGCCCCAGCATTTT,CASSLGHSNQPQHF
NA,TRBJ2-1,NA,TRBV2,TGTGCCAGCAGGGAGACAGGAAGCTCCTACAATGAGCAGTTCTTC,CASRETGSSYNEQFF
few,TRBJ2-1,NA,TRBV7-9,TGTGCCAGCAGCTTGCCTGAAAGGGTTTTCCAGTTCTTC,CASSLPERVFQFF
few,TRBJ2-6,NA,TRBV24-1,TGTGCCACCAGTGATCACTCTGGGGCCAACGTCCTGACTTTC,CATSDHSGANVLTF
NA,TRBJ2-1,TRBD2,TRBV6-1,TGTGCCAGCAGTCGCCCTAGCGGGAGTGGAAACAATGAGCAGTTCTTC,CASSRPSGSGNNEQFF
NA,TRBJ2-2,TRBD2,TRBV4-3,TGCGCCAGCAGCCCCCGGACTAGCGGCCCCGGGGAGCTGTTTTTT,CASSPRTSGPGELFF
few,TRBJ2-1,TRBD2,TRBV20-1,TGCAGTGCCCCTACTAGCGGGGGGAGTTACAATGAGCAGTTCTTC,CSAPTSGGSYNEQFF
NA,TRBJ2-7,TRBD1,TRBV12-3/TRBV12-4,TGTGCCAGCAGTCGTGGGACAGGTTCTGGCGAGCAGTACTTC,CASSRGTGSGEQYF
NA,TRBJ2-2,NA,TRBV7-2,TGTGCCAGCAGCTCCTACTACCCCACCGGGGAGCTGTTTTTT,CASSSYYPTGELFF
few,TRBJ2-3,TRBD2,TRBV7-2,TGTGCCAGCACCTTAGCCCCCCCTAGCGGGGGGGGCACAGATACGCAGTATTTT,CASTLAPPSGGGTDTQYF
NA,TRBJ2-1,NA,TRBV12-3/TRBV12-4,TGTGCCAGCCAGGGGAAGGGGTACAATGAGCAGTTCTTC,CASQGKGYNEQFF
many,TRBJ2-7,NA,TRBV28,TGTGCCAGCAGTTTAGGAGGGGTCGAGCAGTACTTC,CASSLGGVEQYF
few,TRBJ2-1,NA,TRBV27,TGTGCCAGCCGCGACAGCGATTCCTACAATGAGCAGTTCTTC,CASRDSDSYNEQFF
NA,TRBJ2-1,TRBD2,TRBV5-1,TGCGCCAGCAGCTTGGGGACTAGGGGTTACTGGGAGCAGTTCTTC,CASSLGTRGYWEQFF
many,TRBJ1-6,TRBD1,TRBV5-1,TGCGCCAGCAGCGGGACAGGGGTTTATTCACCCCTCCACTTT,CASSGTGVYSPLHF
many,TRBJ2-5,NA,TRBV10-3,TGTGCCATCAGTGAGCACAGGAGGGGGAATCAAGAGACCCAGTACTTC,CAISEHRRGNQETQYF
NA,TRBJ2-5,NA,TRBV4-2,TGTGCCAGCAGCCAAGCCCCGGGGTCCCCCGAGACCCAGTACTTC,CASSQAPGSPETQYF
few,TRBJ2-5,NA,TRBV12-3/TRBV12-4,TGTGCCAGCAGTTTAAGAGGGGTAAAGACCCAGTACTTC,CASSLRGVKTQYF
few,TRBJ2-1,TRBD2,TRBV15,TGTGCCACCAGCAGAACATTCGGCGGGGGGGCTAAGGATGAGCAGTTCTTC,CATSRTFGGGAKDEQFF
few,TRBJ2-7,NA,TRBV5-6,TGTGCCAGCAGCTTTGGACAGCAATACGAGCAGTACTTC,CASSFGQQYEQYF
few,TRBJ2-1,NA,TRBV10-2,TGCGCCAGCAGTGAGAGGAATGAGCAGTTCTTC,CASSERNEQFF
few,TRBJ2-7,NA,TRBV5-1,TGCGCCAGCAGACTCAGGCATGACTCCTACGAGCAGTACTTC,CASRLRHDSYEQYF
many,TRBJ2-1,NA,TRBV7-9,TGTGCCAGCAGCTTAGGGGGACCGATGAATACCCCGCAGTTCTTC,CASSLGGPMNTPQFF
few,TRBJ1-4,TRBD1,TRBV20-1,TGCAGTGTCACACAGGGGAGGAATGAAAAACTGTTTTTT,CSVTQGRNEKLFF
few,TRBJ1-3,NA,TRBV18,TGTGCCAGCTCACTAACGCGAGGAAACACCATATATTTT,CASSLTRGNTIYF
NA,TRBJ2-7,NA,TRBV15,TGTGCCACCAGCAGATACAGGAGCTCCTACGAGCAGTACTTC,CATSRYRSSYEQYF
NA,TRBJ2-7,TRBD2,TRBV20-1,TGCAGTGCTAGAAGGACTAGCGGGAGGCGACACGAGCAGTACTTC,CSARRTSGRRHEQYF
few,TRBJ2-3,NA,TRBV4-3,TGCGCCAGCAGCCAAGAGGCGAGGTACACAGATACGCAGTATTTT,CASSQEARYTDTQYF
NA,TRBJ2-7,TRBD1,TRBV7-2,TGTGCCAGCAGCTCGGACAGGGCGCACGAGCAGTACTTC,CASSSDRAHEQYF
NA,TRBJ2-2,TRBD2,TRBV11-2,TGTGCCACCAGACCACGTGGGGAGCTAGCGGGCACCGGGGAGCTGTTTTTT,CATRPRGELAGTGELFF
NA,TRBJ2-7,NA,TRBV7-2,TGTGCCAGCAGCTTAGAGAGGTACTCCTACGAGCAGTACTTC,CASSLERYSYEQYF
NA,TRBJ2-3,NA,TRBV12-3/TRBV12-4,TGTGCCAGCAGTTTTCAGCCCTTCCACACAGATACGCAGTATTTT,CASSFQPFHTDTQYF
few,TRBJ2-1,NA,TRBV27,TGTGCCAGCCGGTTCCGGGTTTTGTACAATGAGCAGTTCTTC,CASRFRVLYNEQFF
NA,TRBJ2-5,TRBD1,TRBV5-4,TGTGCCAGCAGCTTGGGACAGGGGACCAGGCAAGAGACCCAGTACTTC,CASSLGQGTRQETQYF